The clone carrying this T cell receptor (beta chain) was recorded a few times. Its cognate antigen is unknown. As the method for making TCR beta libraries, quantitative 5'-RACE with molecular barcodes was used. Each CDR3 protein gets one entry after TCRdb re-called the 5' RACE reads with MiXCR. The top ten hold 0.51% of the sample, which has hundreds of thousands of distinct CDR3 sequences, approximately 12% seen once. This entry is derived from a study of CD8 T cells in ankylosing spondylitis. V gave up 5 bases and J gave up 6 bases, with 17 bases separating them. Germline V gives CDR1 MNHEY, CDR2 SVGEGT. CDR3 length equals 14 residues. Regarding the study as a whole: What appeared characteristic of ankylosing spondylitis blood was a TCR beta motif of several highly homologous variants.

The TCR sequence derives from a male donor with ankylosing spondylitis. Sequenced: blood, either unsorted or a sorted T cell fraction (not recorded which). The chain has TRBV6-2 or TRBV6-3 and TRBJ2-7; D gene ambiguous. CDR3 protein: CASSPFPRLGEQYF. The CDR3 bases are TGTGCCAGCAGTCCCTTTCCCAGGTTGGGCGAGCAGTACTTC.